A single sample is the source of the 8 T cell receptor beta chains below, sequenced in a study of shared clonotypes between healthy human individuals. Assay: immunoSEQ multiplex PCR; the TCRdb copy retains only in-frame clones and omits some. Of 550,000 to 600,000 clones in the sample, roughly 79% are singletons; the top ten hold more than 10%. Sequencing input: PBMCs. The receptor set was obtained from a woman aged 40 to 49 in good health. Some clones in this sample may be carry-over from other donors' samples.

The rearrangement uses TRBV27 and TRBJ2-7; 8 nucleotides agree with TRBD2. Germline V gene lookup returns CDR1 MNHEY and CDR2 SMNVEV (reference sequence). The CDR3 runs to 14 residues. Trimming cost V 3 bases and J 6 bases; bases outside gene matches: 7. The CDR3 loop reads CASSFSAGGSEQYF. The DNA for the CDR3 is TGTGCCAGCAGTTTCTCTGCGGGAGGTTCCGAGCAGTACTTC.

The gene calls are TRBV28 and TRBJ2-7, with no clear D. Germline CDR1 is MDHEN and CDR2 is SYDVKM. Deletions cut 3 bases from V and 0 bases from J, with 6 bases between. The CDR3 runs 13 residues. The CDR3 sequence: CASSLAASYEQYF. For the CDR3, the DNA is TGTGCCAGCAGTTTGGCGGCCTCCTACGAGCAGTACTTC.

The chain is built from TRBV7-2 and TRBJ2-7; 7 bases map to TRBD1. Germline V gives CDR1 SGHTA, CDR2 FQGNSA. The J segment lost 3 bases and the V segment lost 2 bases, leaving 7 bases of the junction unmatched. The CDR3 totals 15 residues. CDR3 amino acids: CASSLNSGTVYEQYF. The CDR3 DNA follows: TGTGCCAGCAGCTTAAACTCCGGGACAGTCTACGAGCAGTACTTC.

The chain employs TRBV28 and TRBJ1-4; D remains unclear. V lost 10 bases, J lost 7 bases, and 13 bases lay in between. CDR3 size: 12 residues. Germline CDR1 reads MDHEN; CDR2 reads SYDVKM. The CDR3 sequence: CAIRAWGEKLFF. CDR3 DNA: TGTGCCATTCGGGCGTGGGGTGAAAAACTGTTTTTT. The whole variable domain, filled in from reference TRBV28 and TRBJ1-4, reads DVKVTQSSRYLVKRTGEKVFLECVQDMDHENMFWYRQDPGLGLRLIYFSYDVKMKEKGDIPEGYSVSREKKERFSLILESASTNQTSMYLCAIRAWGEKLFFGSGTQLSVL.

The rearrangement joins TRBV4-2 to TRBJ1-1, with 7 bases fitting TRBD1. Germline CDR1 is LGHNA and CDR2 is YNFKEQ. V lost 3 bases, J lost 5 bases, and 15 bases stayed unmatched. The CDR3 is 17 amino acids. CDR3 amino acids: CASSHTPVTGRRTEAFF. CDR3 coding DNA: TGTGCCAGCAGCCATACTCCCGTGACAGGGAGGCGAACTGAAGCTTTCTTT.

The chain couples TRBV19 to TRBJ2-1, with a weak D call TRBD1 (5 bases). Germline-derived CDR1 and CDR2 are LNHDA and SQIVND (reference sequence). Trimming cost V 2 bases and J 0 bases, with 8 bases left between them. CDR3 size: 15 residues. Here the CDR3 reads CASSISQASYNEQFF. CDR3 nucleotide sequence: TGTGCCAGTAGTATATCACAGGCCTCCTACAATGAGCAGTTCTTC.

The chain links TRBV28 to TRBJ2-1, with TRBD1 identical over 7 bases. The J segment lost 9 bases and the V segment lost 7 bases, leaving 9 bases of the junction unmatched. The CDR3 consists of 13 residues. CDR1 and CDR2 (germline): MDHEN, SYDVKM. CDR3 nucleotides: TGTGCCAGCACTCAGACAGGGTTCGTTGAGCAGTTCTTC. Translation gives CASTQTGFVEQFF.

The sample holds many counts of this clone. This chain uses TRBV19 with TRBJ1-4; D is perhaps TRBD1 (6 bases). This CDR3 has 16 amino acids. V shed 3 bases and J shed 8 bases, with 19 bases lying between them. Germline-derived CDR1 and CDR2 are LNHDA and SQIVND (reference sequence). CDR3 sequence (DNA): TGTGCCAGTAGTATCGGACGCCAGGGGACGGGAGAAAAACTGTTTTTT. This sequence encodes CASSIGRQGTGEKLFF.